The text below deals with one T cell receptor (beta chain). This sample stems from a study of technical replicates of blood from several donors. TCRdb keeps only in-frame clones here, not all; method: immunoSEQ multiplex PCR. Of approximately 59,000 clones in the sample, 70% to 90% were seen once. The CDR3 length is 15 residues. The V gene's germline CDR1 is GTSNPN and CDR2 SVGIG (reference sequence). Trimming cost V 5 bases and J 0 bases, with 15 bases left between them. The chain combines TRBV30 with TRBJ2-3, with a tentative D call TRBD2 (5 bases). The source material was PBMCs. The origin of this receptor is a human donor in good health. Some clones in this sample may be carry-over from other donors' samples. Written as DNA, the CDR3 is TGTGCCTGGGTAGACTGGGCGGGCAGCACAGATACGCAGTATTTT. Its translation: CAWVDWAGSTDTQYF.